This paragraph covers one T cell receptor (beta chain) sequence. These data originate in a study of graft-versus-host responses after intestinal transplantation. Using immunoSEQ multiplex PCR, the repertoire was profiled, and TCRdb retains in-frame clones only, with some absent. This sample has approximately 17,000 clones, with 83% found just once. Germline V gene sequence: CDR1 SGHNT, CDR2 YENEEA. V was pared by 4 bases and J by 5 bases, with 17 bases between. This CDR3 region has 15 residues. Graft-derived tissue was subjected to processing to liberate intraepithelial and lamina propria lymphocytes.

This clonotype was sampled from a human patient who received an intestinal transplant, so some T cells may come from the graft donor. The sample in question was ileum tissue, obtained about 86 weeks after intestinal transplantation. This chain connects TRBV11-3 to TRBJ2-5; possibly TRBD2 for D (6 bases). CDR3 residues: CASSSGTLALETQYF. For the CDR3, the DNA is TGTGCCAGCAGCTCCGGGACTCTGGCGTTGGAGACCCAGTACTTC.